This T cell receptor (beta chain) was profiled in a study of T-cell reconstitution after alpha-beta-depleted transplantation in children. This clonotype turned up a few times. Its antigen remains unknown. Library preparation (for TCRbeta) was performed with unique molecular identifiers. TCRdb recomputed calls from the PCR reads with MiXCR, one row per CDR3 protein. Of 200,000 to 250,000 distinct CDR3 sequences in the sample, roughly a quarter were seen once. Trimming cost V 1 base and J 3 bases, with 13 bases left between them. The V gene's germline CDR1 is MGHDK and CDR2 SYGVNS. This CDR3 is 15 amino acids long. Study-wide points: At around two months after transplant, the alpha-beta T cells were reportedly derived from several hundred expanded clones that came from non-depleted graft cells. Some patients showed high day-60 TCRbeta diversity, which derived from surviving recipient T cells and thymic progenitors. T-cell counts and diversity at one year following transplant were attributed mainly to newly produced T cells.

The rearrangement uses TRBV25-1 and TRBJ2-7, with unresolved D. Sample: PBMCs, mostly from graft donor cells, taken 360 days after TCRalphabeta/CD19-depleted stem cell transplant. This TCR was recovered from a female patient between 2 and 10 years old who had a stem cell transplant for congenital amegakaryocytic thrombocytopenia, so the T cells may come from the graft donor. This CDR3 reads CASSESSRADYEQYF. The CDR3 DNA reads as TGTGCCAGCAGTGAATCCAGTCGGGCAGACTACGAGCAGTACTTC.